These 11 T cell receptor beta chains came from one sample sequenced in a study of vaccination and CD4 T cells after COVID-19. The Oncomine TCR Beta short-read assay was what sequenced the DNA obtained from cultured CD4+ T cells. From the PCR reads, TCRdb called clonotypes with MiXCR, one entry per CDR3 protein. The data show approximately 17,000 distinct CDR3 sequences, approximately 51% seen once. The antigens these receptors bind are not known. The treatment is: approximately nine-day PBMC culture with coronavirus spike peptide pools or control peptides (ViraFEST assay). Sequencing was performed on CD4+ T cells from blood, cultured in vitro. The receptors stem from a human donor who had recovered from COVID-19.

This clonotype was observed a single time. The chain recombines TRBV10-3 with TRBJ1-6; D may be TRBD1 (5 bases). Per the germline V gene, CDR1 is ENHRY and CDR2 is SYGVKD. The CDR3 is made up of 13 amino acids. V lost 2 bases and J 9 bases, leaving 8 bases between the germline ends. The CDR3 protein is CAISEAGGSPLHF. The DNA for the CDR3 is TGTGCCATCAGTGAGGCCGGGGGTTCACCCCTCCACTTT.

V is TRBV20-1 and J is TRBJ2-1, with 14 positions matching TRBD2. J gave up 9 bases and V 5 bases, and 9 bases lay outside the gene matches. Germline lookup yields CDR1 DFQATT and CDR2 SNEGSKA (reference sequence). The CDR3 runs 15 residues. CDR3: CSALQTSGRAGEQFF. The CDR3 nucleotides read TGCAGTGCTCTTCAGACTAGCGGGAGGGCGGGTGAGCAGTTCTTC.

The genes are TRBV7-9 and TRBJ1-1; TRBD1 aligns across 7 bases. V gave up 5 bases and J gave up 0 bases; unmatched junction bases: 12. Per the germline V gene, CDR1 is SEHNR and CDR2 is FQNEAQ (reference sequence). The CDR3 has 17 amino acids. The DNA for the CDR3 is TGTGCCAGCAGCCGTCTAGGGGGCTTTTCGGTGAACACTGAAGCTTTCTTT. Protein product: CASSRLGGFSVNTEAFF.

This clonotype has only a few counts. The chain joins TRBV30 to TRBJ2-3, with 15 bases fitting TRBD2. CDR3 length: 15 residues. Trimming at V came to 5 bases and at J to 8 bases, leaving 8 bases not matched to a gene. From germline, CDR1 is GTSNPN and CDR2 SVGIG (reference sequence). The CDR3 is CAWERKGLAGGTQYF. The CDR3 nucleotides are TGTGCCTGGGAAAGAAAGGGACTAGCGGGAGGTACGCAGTATTTT.

This clonotype was seen more than once but under ten times. The genes are TRBV2 and TRBJ2-2; no definite D call. This CDR3 spans 15 amino acids. CDR1 is SNHLY, CDR2 FYNNEI, per germline. Trimming cost V 4 bases and J 0 bases, with 9 bases left between them. The CDR3 nucleotides read TGTGCCAGCAGTGTGGTACGGTCGAACACCGGGGAGCTGTTTTTT. It specifies CASSVVRSNTGELFF. Combining the CDR3 with reference TRBV2 and TRBJ2-2 gives the whole variable domain EPEVTQTPSHQVTQMGQEVILRCVPISNHLYFYWYRQILGQKVEFLVSFYNNEISEKSEIFDDQFSVERPDGSNFTLKIRSTKLEDSAMYFCASSVVRSNTGELFFGEGSRLTVL.

The sample holds a few counts of this clonotype. The chain uses TRBV12-3 or TRBV12-4 and TRBJ2-5; D is possibly TRBD1 (5 bases). Trimming left V 2 bases short and J 7 bases short, with 11 bases between. This CDR3 has 13 amino acids. The CDR3 DNA reads as TGTGCCAGCAGTTTACGCAGGGTCGTGACCCAGTACTTC. It encodes CASSLRRVVTQYF.

This clonotype was seen a handful of times. V usage is TRBV6-1 and J usage is TRBJ1-5; the match to TRBD1 covers 9 bases. This CDR3 has 15 residues. V lost 6 bases and J lost 3; bases outside the gene matches: 6. CDR1 MNHNS and CDR2 SASEGT come from the germline V gene. CDR3 DNA sequence: TGTGCCAGCAGGGATGGACAGGGGAACAATCAGCCCCAGCATTTT. Protein: CASRDGQGNNQPQHF.

The rearrangement links TRBV27 to TRBJ2-1, with 11 bases identical to TRBD2. Trimming took 6 bases from V and 7 from J; bases not matched to a gene: 11. The CDR3 contains 16 residues. Germline lookup yields CDR1 MNHEY and CDR2 SMNVEV (reference sequence). CDR3 in amino acids: CASSTTSSGRFNEQFF. DNA of the CDR3: TGTGCCAGCAGCACCACGTCTAGCGGGAGGTTTAATGAGCAGTTCTTC.

The rearrangement joins TRBV6-2 or TRBV6-3 to TRBJ2-1, with 8 nucleotides matching TRBD2. Germline V CDR1 and CDR2: MNHEY, SVGEGT. V lost 2 bases, J lost 8 bases, and 14 bases stayed unmatched. The CDR3 totals 17 residues. This CDR3 is CASSYDQREFSTDEQFF. CDR3 nucleotide sequence: TGTGCCAGCAGTTACGATCAGCGGGAGTTTAGCACCGATGAGCAGTTCTTC.

This chain connects TRBV27 to TRBJ2-2; D is perhaps TRBD1 (6 bases). The CDR3 sequence is 14 residues long. Trimming took 9 bases from V and 5 from J, leaving 16 bases between them. Germline lookup yields CDR1 MNHEY and CDR2 SMNVEV (reference sequence). The CDR3 DNA reads as TGTGCCAGTCGATACAGGGTTCTGACCGGGGAGCTGTTTTTT. It codes for CASRYRVLTGELFF.

This clonotype occurred a few times. V and J are TRBV20-1 and TRBJ1-5, with D hard to call. The ends were cut back, 3 bases at V and 1 base at J, with 13 bases in the middle. The germline gives CDR1 DFQATT, CDR2 SNEGSKA (reference sequence). This CDR3 is built from 15 residues. The CDR3 loop is CSASGEGLSNQPQHF. In nucleotides, the CDR3 is TGCAGTGCTAGTGGGGAGGGTCTGAGCAATCAGCCCCAGCATTTT.